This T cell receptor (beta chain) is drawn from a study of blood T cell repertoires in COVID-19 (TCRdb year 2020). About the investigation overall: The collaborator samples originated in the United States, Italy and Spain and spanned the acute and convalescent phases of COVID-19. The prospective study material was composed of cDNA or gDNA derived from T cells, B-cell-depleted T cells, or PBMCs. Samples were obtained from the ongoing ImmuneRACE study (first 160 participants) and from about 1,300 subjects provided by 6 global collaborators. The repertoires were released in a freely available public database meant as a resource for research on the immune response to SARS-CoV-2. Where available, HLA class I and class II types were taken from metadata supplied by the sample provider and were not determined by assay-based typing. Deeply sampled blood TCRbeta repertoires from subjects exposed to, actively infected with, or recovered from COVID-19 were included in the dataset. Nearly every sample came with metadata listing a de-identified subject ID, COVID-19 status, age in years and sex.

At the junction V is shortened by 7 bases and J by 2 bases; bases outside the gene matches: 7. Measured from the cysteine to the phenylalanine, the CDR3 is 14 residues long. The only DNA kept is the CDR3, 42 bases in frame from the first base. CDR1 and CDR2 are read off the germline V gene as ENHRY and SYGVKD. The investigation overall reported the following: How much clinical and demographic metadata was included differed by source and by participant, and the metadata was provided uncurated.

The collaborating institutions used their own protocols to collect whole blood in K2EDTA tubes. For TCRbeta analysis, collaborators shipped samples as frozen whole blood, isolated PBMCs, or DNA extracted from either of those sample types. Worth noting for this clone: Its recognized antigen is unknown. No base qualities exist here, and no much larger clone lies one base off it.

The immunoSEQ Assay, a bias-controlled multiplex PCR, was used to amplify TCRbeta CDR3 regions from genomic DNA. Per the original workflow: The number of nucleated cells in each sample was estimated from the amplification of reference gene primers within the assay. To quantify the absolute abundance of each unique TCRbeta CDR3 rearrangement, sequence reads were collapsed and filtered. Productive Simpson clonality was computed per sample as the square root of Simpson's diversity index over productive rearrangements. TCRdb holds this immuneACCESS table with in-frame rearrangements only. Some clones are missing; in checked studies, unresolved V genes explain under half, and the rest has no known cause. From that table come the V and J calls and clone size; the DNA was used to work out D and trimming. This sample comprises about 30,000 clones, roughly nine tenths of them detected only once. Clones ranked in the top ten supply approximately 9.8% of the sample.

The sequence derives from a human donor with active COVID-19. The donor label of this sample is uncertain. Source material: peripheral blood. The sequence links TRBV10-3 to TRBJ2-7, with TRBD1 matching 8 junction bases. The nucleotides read TGTGCCATCATGCTTACAGGGGGGACCTACGAGCAGTACTTC. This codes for CAIMLTGGTYEQYF.